This T cell receptor beta chain originates from a study of blood T cell repertoires in COVID-19. About the study: Samples taken during acute and convalescent COVID-19 were collected in the United States, Italy and Spain. PBMCs, B-cell-depleted T cells, or T cells provided the cDNA or gDNA that made up the material.

Original processing notes: How many nucleated cells were present was estimated from reference gene primer amplification. Using immunoSEQ multiplex PCR, the repertoire was profiled, and TCRdb retains in-frame clones only, with some absent. Clonal size and the V and J genes are those of that table, whereas D and trimming came from the DNA. The data contain 150,000 to 200,000 clones, under 85% of them singletons. With V trimmed by 3 bases and J by 4 bases, 6 bases remained unmatched. The germline V gene has CDR1 KGHDR and CDR2 SFDVKD. The CDR3 runs 16 residues. The chain joins TRBV24-1 to TRBJ2-5; 11 bases fit TRBD1. The TCR originated in a man in his sixties with active or convalescent COVID-19. The sample was peripheral blood. The CDR3 DNA reads as TGTGCCACCAGTGATCCCGGGACAGGGGGAGGAGAGACCCAGTACTTC. This codes for CATSDPGTGGGETQYF.